This T cell receptor (beta chain) comes out of a study of T cell responses to AZD1222 COVID-19 vaccine. Study as a whole: Whether given at about 4 or about 12 weeks, second doses were pooled. Findings and caveats of the study: Just six people given AZD1222 tested seropositive at baseline. Donors were largely white British and mainly female; clonal diversity was possibly underestimated. Spike-specific TCR depth and breadth grew after two AZD1222 doses.

The V end lost 0 bases, the J end lost 1 base, and 7 bases lay between the germline ends. CDR1 is SGHRS, CDR2 YFSETQ, per germline. The CDR3 consists of 15 residues. Assay: immunoSEQ multiplex PCR; the TCRdb copy retains only in-frame clones and omits some. The table records approximately 120,000 clones, about 90% of them present only once. In the case of this clone: No antigen is known for it.

The sample consisted of peripheral blood, taken on day 0 of AZD1222 vaccination. The chain joins TRBV5-1 to TRBJ2-2; D uncertain. This TCR was sampled from an adult in good health. The DNA of the CDR3 is TGCGCCAGCAGCTTGGCCGGAGTGAACACCGGGGAGCTGTTTTTT. It is translated as CASSLAGVNTGELFF. Complete variable domain (other parts from reference TRBV5-1 and TRBJ2-2): KAGVTQTPRYLIKTRGQQVTLSCSPISGHRSVSWYQQTPGQGLQFLFEYFSETQRNKGNFPGRFSGRQFSNSRSEMNVSTLELGDSALYLCASSLAGVNTGELFFGEGSRLTVL.